These T cell receptor beta chains were read from a single sample in a study of T cells in Graves' hyperthyroidism and ophthalmopathy. One entry per CDR3 protein, called by TCRdb with MiXCR from the multiplex PCR reads. This sample has 400,000 to 450,000 distinct CDR3 sequences, with approximately 14% found just once. Sequenced: blood. These receptors were collected from a man younger than 30 with Graves' ophthalmopathy. Both conserved end residues are part of each CDR3. D genes are given only for firm matches. Size is stated for part of the rows, as once, few or many counts, or as a class when the clone is expanded.

V gene	clone size	D gene	J gene	CDR3 DNA	CDR3 protein
TRBV7-9	-	TRBD2	TRBJ2-3	TGTGCCAGCAGCACCGGACTAGCGGGAGGGCGGAAGTATTTT	CASSTGLAGGRKYF
TRBV11-3	-	-	TRBJ1-2	TGTGCCAGCAGCTCAACGGGAAGGCTCTATGGCTACACCTTC	CASSSTGRLYGYTF
TRBV10-1	-	-	TRBJ1-2	TGCGCCAGTCAAGCCCCAGGAGGGGGCTACACCTTC	CASQAPGGGYTF
TRBV12-3/TRBV12-4	many	TRBD1	TRBJ2-7	TGTGCCAGCAGTTTGGACAGGGGAAATGGCGAGCAGTACTTC	CASSLDRGNGEQYF
TRBV20-1	many	TRBD2	TRBJ2-5	TGCAGTGCTAGAGATGTGCGGGAGGGATGGATCCAAGAGACCCAGTACTTC	CSARDVREGWIQETQYF
TRBV11-1	-	TRBD1	TRBJ1-4	TGTGCCAGCAGCCGAACCGGGACAGGCCCTTCATTGCGCGAAAAACTGTTTTTT	CASSRTGTGPSLREKLFF
TRBV10-1	many	TRBD2	TRBJ2-2	TGCGCCAGCAGTGATCCGGGACTAGCGGCCCCCTTGAACACCGGGGAGCTGTTTTTT	CASSDPGLAAPLNTGELFF
TRBV20-1	-	-	TRBJ1-5	TGCAGTGCTAGAGAGGGGTTGAGAGGGACCGGCGGTCAGCCCCAGCATTTT	CSAREGLRGTGGQPQHF
TRBV4-1	many	TRBD1	TRBJ2-1	TGTGCCAGCAGCCAAGACCAGGGGGCCGGCAATGAGCAGTTCTTC	CASSQDQGAGNEQFF
TRBV5-6	many	-	TRBJ2-7	TGTGCCAGCAGCTTGCATCAGGCAGAGACTTTTTTCGAGCAGTACTTC	CASSLHQAETFFEQYF
TRBV20-1	many	-	TRBJ2-7	TGCAGTGCTAGCGAGGGGGGGAGCGAGCAGTACTTC	CSASEGGSEQYF
TRBV2	-	-	TRBJ2-7	TGTGCCAGCAGTCAGGGCTGGGACCTTACCTACGAGCAGTACTTC	CASSQGWDLTYEQYF
TRBV10-3	-	-	TRBJ1-5	TGTGCCACGAAGGTTGGCAATCAGCCCCAGCATTTT	CATKVGNQPQHF
TRBV10-1	many	-	TRBJ2-5	TGCGCCAGCAGTGAACGGTGGCAGGGCCAAGAGACCCAGTACTTC	CASSERWQGQETQYF
TRBV30	many	-	TRBJ1-5	TGTGCCTGGAGTGTAAAGGGGAAACAGCCCCAGCATTTT	CAWSVKGKQPQHF
TRBV5-1	many	-	TRBJ1-5	TGCGCCAGCAGCTATAGAGACGGCTATCAGCCCCAGCATTTT	CASSYRDGYQPQHF
TRBV6-2/TRBV6-3	-	-	TRBJ2-7	TGTGCCGCGTCCCTGGGGTCGACAGCGACCTACGAGCAGTACTTC	CAASLGSTATYEQYF
TRBV20-1	-	TRBD2	TRBJ2-1	TGCAGTGCTAGAGCGACGGCGGGGGGCCCCTGGAGCTCCTACAATGAGCAGTTCTTC	CSARATAGGPWSSYNEQFF
TRBV10-3	many	TRBD1	TRBJ1-1	TGTGCCATCACCAGGACAGGAGGCGCTGAAGCTTTCTTT	CAITRTGGAEAFF
TRBV12-3/TRBV12-4	-	TRBD1	TRBJ1-2	TGTGCCAGCGGGACAGGGGACGGGTACTATGGCTACACCTTC	CASGTGDGYYGYTF
TRBV19	few	TRBD1	TRBJ2-2	TGTGCCACTTATAGGAGAGACAGGGGGTCCGGGGAGCTGTTTTTT	CATYRRDRGSGELFF
TRBV3-1	many	TRBD1	TRBJ1-5	TGTGCCAGCAGCCTGACAGGGGGCATAAGCAATCAGCCCCAGCATTTT	CASSLTGGISNQPQHF
TRBV4-1	many	TRBD1	TRBJ1-2	TGCGCCAGCAGCCCAGATTACAGGGGTTATGGCTACACCTTC	CASSPDYRGYGYTF
TRBV28	few	TRBD2	TRBJ2-1	TGTGCCAGCAGCCCTAGAGGGACTAGCGGGGAGGGGGGGTTCTTC	CASSPRGTSGEGGFF
TRBV27	-	-	TRBJ1-4	TGTGCCAGCAGTCTAAGAAGGGGCTTGCAAACAACTAATGAAAAACTGTTTTTT	CASSLRRGLQTTNEKLFF
TRBV12-3/TRBV12-4	many	-	TRBJ2-7	TGTGCCAGCAGTTTTGGGGGGTCTCGGGACGAGCAGTACTTC	CASSFGGSRDEQYF
TRBV7-6	many	TRBD2	TRBJ2-1	TGTGCCAGCAGCCAGGGACTAGCGCCCAATGAGCAGTTCTTC	CASSQGLAPNEQFF
TRBV19	many	-	TRBJ1-2	TGTGCCAGTAGTATAGGGGCAGCCGGCAACTATGGCTACACCTTC	CASSIGAAGNYGYTF
TRBV7-9	many	-	TRBJ2-1	TGTGCCAGCTCACTTTACTACAATGAGCAGTTCTTC	CASSLYYNEQFF
TRBV25-1	-	-	TRBJ2-2	TGTGCCAGCAGTGAAGGTTGGGCCGAAAACACCGGGGAGCTGTTTTTT	CASSEGWAENTGELFF
TRBV11-2	-	TRBD1	TRBJ1-2	TGTGCCAGCAGCTACGGGACAGGGGTGCTATATGGCTACACCTTC	CASSYGTGVLYGYTF
TRBV12-3/TRBV12-4	many	-	TRBJ2-7	TGTGCCAGCAGTCGAACGGGACTGAGCTCGGGAGAGCAGTACTTC	CASSRTGLSSGEQYF
TRBV20-1	-	-	TRBJ2-2	TGCAGTGCTAGAGATCAGGCGGGGGCGGGCACCGGGGAGCTGTTTTTT	CSARDQAGAGTGELFF
TRBV20-1	many	TRBD1	TRBJ2-7	TGCAGTGCTAGTGACACCGGGACAGGGTTTAGTGAGCAGTACTTC	CSASDTGTGFSEQYF
TRBV18	many	TRBD1	TRBJ2-7	TGTGCCAGCTCACCTAGGACAGGGATTTACGAGCAGTACTTC	CASSPRTGIYEQYF
TRBV13	-	TRBD2	TRBJ2-7	TGTGCCAGCAGCTTAGGTAGCGGGGGGGCCTACGAGCAGTACTTC	CASSLGSGGAYEQYF
TRBV5-1	-	TRBD1	TRBJ2-1	TGCGCCAGCAGCTTGGTGACAGGGATGGATGAGCAGTTCTTC	CASSLVTGMDEQFF
TRBV11-3	many	TRBD2	TRBJ2-5	TGTGCCAGCAGCTTAGAGCCTAGCGGAGCCCAAGAGACCCAGTACTTC	CASSLEPSGAQETQYF
TRBV12-3/TRBV12-4	many	TRBD2	TRBJ2-1	TGTGCCAGCAGTACAGCGGGAGGTTCTGATGAGCAGTTCTTC	CASSTAGGSDEQFF
TRBV20-1	many	TRBD2	TRBJ2-5	TGCAGTGCTCAGACCCTCAGACTAGCGTCCCTTAGGGAGACCCAGTACTTC	CSAQTLRLASLRETQYF
TRBV12-3/TRBV12-4	-	-	TRBJ2-1	TGTGCCAGCACTTCCCGGGAGACAGGGCAGGTCAATGAGCAGTTCTTC	CASTSRETGQVNEQFF